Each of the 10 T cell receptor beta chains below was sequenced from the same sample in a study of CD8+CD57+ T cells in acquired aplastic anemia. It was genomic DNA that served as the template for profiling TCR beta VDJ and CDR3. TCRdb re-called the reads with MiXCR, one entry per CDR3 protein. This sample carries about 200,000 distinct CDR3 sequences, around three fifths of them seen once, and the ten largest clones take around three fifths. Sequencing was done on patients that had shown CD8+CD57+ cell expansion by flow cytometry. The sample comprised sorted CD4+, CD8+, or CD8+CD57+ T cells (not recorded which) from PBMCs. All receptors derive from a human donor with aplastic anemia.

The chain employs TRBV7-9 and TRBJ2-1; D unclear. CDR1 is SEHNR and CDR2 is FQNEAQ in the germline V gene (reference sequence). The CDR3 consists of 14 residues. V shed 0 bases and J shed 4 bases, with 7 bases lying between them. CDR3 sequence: CASSLAVGYNEQFF. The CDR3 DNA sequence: TGTGCCAGCAGCTTAGCAGTCGGATACAATGAGCAGTTCTTC.

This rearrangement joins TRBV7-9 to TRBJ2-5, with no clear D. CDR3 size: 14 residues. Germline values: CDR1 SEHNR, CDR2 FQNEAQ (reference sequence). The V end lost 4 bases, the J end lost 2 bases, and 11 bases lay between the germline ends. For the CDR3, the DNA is TGTGCCAGCAGCTGGGGTGAAATACAAGAGACCCAGTACTTC. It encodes CASSWGEIQETQYF.

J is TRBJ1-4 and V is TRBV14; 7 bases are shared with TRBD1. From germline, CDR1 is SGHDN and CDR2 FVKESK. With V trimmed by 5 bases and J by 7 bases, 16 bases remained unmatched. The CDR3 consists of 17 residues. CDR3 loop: CASSFTTGVSVGEKLFF. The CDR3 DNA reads TGTGCCAGCAGCTTCACCACAGGGGTCTCGGTTGGTGAAAAACTGTTTTTT.

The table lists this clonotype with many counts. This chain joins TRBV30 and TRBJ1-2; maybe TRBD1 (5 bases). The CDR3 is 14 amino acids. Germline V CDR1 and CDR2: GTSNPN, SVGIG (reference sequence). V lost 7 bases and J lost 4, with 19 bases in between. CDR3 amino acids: CASPIRGRTYGYTF. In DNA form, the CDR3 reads TGTGCCTCCCCAATCCGGGGCAGGACCTATGGCTACACCTTC.

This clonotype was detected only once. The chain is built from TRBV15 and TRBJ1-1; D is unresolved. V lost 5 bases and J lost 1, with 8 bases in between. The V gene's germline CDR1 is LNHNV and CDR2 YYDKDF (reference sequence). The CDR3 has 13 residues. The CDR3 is CATSFARNTEAFF. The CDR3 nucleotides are TGTGCCACCAGCTTCGCAAGGAACACTGAAGCTTTCTTT.

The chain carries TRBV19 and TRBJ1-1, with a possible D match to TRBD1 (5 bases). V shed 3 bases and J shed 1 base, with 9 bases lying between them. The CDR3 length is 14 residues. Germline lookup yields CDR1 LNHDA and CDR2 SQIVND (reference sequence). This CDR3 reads CASSIGTANTEAFF. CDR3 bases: TGTGCCAGTAGTATTGGGACGGCGAACACTGAAGCTTTCTTT.

As DNA, the CDR3 is TGCAGTGCTAGGGCAAGCCGGGAGTTTGGAGAGACCCAGTACTTC. Protein sequence: CSARASREFGETQYF. The V call is TRBV20-1, the J call TRBJ2-5; TRBD2 is a possible D gene (6 bases). The CDR3 has 15 amino acids. The germline V gene has CDR1 DFQATT and CDR2 SNEGSKA (reference sequence). Deletions cut 3 bases from V and 4 bases from J, with 18 bases between.

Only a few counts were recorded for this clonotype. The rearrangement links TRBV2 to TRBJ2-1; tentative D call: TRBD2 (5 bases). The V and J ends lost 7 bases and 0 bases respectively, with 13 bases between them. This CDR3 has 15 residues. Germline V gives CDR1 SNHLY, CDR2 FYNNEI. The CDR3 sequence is CASKLGLSSYNEQFF. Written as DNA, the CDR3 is TGTGCCAGCAAACTAGGACTTAGCTCCTACAATGAGCAGTTCTTC. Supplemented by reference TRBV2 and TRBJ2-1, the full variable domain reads EPEVTQTPSHQVTQMGQEVILRCVPISNHLYFYWYRQILGQKVEFLVSFYNNEISEKSEIFDDQFSVERPDGSNFTLKIRSTKLEDSAMYFCASKLGLSSYNEQFFGPGTRLTVL.

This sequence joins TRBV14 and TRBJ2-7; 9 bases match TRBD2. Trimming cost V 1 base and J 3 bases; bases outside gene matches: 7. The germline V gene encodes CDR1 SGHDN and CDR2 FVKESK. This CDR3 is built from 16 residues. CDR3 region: CASSQAGGGAVYEQYF. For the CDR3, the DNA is TGTGCCAGCAGCCAAGCTGGCGGGGGGGCCGTCTACGAGCAGTACTTC.

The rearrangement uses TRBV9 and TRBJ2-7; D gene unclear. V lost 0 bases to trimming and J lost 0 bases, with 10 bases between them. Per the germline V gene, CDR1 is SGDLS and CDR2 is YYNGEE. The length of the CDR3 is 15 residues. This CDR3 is CASSVGWQSSYEQYF. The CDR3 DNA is TGTGCCAGCAGCGTAGGATGGCAGTCCTCCTACGAGCAGTACTTC.